The rows below give T cell receptor beta chains drawn from one sample of a study of control samples from healthy donors and cancer patients. Measured with immunoSEQ multiplex PCR; TCRdb has only the in-frame clones, and not every one. The data show over 85,000 clones, about four fifths seen once. Sequenced input: PBMCs. These receptors were obtained from a man between 70 and 80 years old with lung cancer. CDR3s include the opening cysteine and the closing phenylalanine or tryptophan. A D gene is named only where the DNA matches it firmly. Where a row states a size, it is once, few, many or the class of an expanded clone; other rows omit it.

D gene	V gene	clone size	J gene	CDR3 protein	CDR3 DNA
TRBD1	TRBV5-1	-	TRBJ2-7	CASSLDRGLSEQYF	TGCGCCAGCAGCTTGGACAGGGGGCTAAGTGAGCAGTACTTC
TRBD1	TRBV9	-	TRBJ2-5	CASSVWDREGETQYF	TGTGCCAGCAGCGTCTGGGACAGGGAAGGAGAGACCCAGTACTTC
TRBD2	TRBV6-5	-	TRBJ2-7	CASRSGTSGNYEQYF	TGTGCCAGCAGGTCCGGGACTAGCGGTAATTACGAGCAGTACTTC
TRBD2	TRBV24-1	-	TRBJ2-2	CATSDSPSGGDTGELFF	TGTGCCACCAGTGACTCACCTAGCGGGGGGGACACCGGGGAGCTGTTTTTT
-	TRBV12-5	once	TRBJ2-1	CASGLVGRWEQFF	TGTGCTAGTGGTTTGGTGGGGCGTTGGGAGCAGTTCTTC
-	TRBV5-1	-	TRBJ2-5	CASAPGGGHQETQYF	TGCGCCAGCGCTCCAGGGGGGGGGCACCAAGAGACCCAGTACTTC
-	TRBV5-1	few	TRBJ2-1	CASSLVGGGNEQFF	TGCGCCAGCAGCTTGGTGGGGGGAGGTAATGAGCAGTTCTTC
TRBD2	TRBV6-1	-	TRBJ2-3	CASSERFLAGGTDTQYF	TGTGCCAGCAGTGAACGGTTTCTAGCGGGGGGCACAGATACGCAGTATTTT
-	TRBV24-1	-	TRBJ2-2	CATVGHPGTGELFF	TGTGCCACCGTAGGACACCCGGGGACCGGGGAGCTGTTTTTT
-	TRBV4-3	-	TRBJ2-2	CASSPGGAVNGNTGELFF	TGCGCCAGCAGCCCTGGGGGGGCCGTGAATGGTAATACCGGGGAGCTGTTTTTT
TRBD1	TRBV14	-	TRBJ2-6	CASSPLTGGNLGANVLTF	TGTGCCAGCAGCCCCCTGACAGGGGGGAATCTAGGGGCCAACGTCCTGACTTTC
-	TRBV5-1	-	TRBJ1-4	CASSLVGEAGEKLFF	TGCGCCAGCAGCTTGGTGGGGGAAGCGGGTGAAAAACTGTTTTTT
TRBD1	TRBV28	-	TRBJ2-7	CASGTGAHEQYF	TGTGCCAGCGGGACAGGGGCACACGAGCAGTACTTC
-	TRBV29-1	-	TRBJ1-4	CSGGGGNEKLFF	TGCAGCGGTGGGGGAGGTAATGAAAAACTGTTTTTT
-	TRBV7-3	-	TRBJ2-3	CASSLTALLTDTQYF	TGTGCCAGCAGCTTAACAGCGCTTCTCACAGATACGCAGTATTTT
TRBD2	TRBV18	few	TRBJ2-2	CASSPQTSGGPYTGELFF	TGTGCCAGCTCACCTCAGACTAGCGGGGGGCCGTACACCGGGGAGCTGTTTTTT
-	TRBV4-3	-	TRBJ2-1	CASSQGASSYNEQFF	TGCGCCAGCAGCCAAGGGGCTAGCTCCTACAATGAGCAGTTCTTC
-	TRBV11-2	-	TRBJ2-1	CASSHRQGRNEQFF	TGTGCCAGCAGCCACCGGCAGGGGAGGAATGAGCAGTTCTTC
-	TRBV18	-	TRBJ1-5	CASSPIPTGNQPQHF	TGTGCCAGCTCACCCATCCCCACAGGCAATCAGCCCCAGCATTTT
TRBD1	TRBV6-4	-	TRBJ2-6	CASSKGQGSSGANVLTF	TGTGCCAGCAGTAAGGGACAGGGATCCTCTGGGGCCAACGTCCTGACTTTC
-	TRBV5-5	-	TRBJ2-7	CASSLEAGELYEQYF	TGTGCCAGCAGCTTGGAGGCAGGGGAGTTGTACGAGCAGTACTTC
-	TRBV3-1/TRBV3-2	-	TRBJ1-1	CASSLQTGEAFF	TGTGCCAGCAGCCTTCAGACGGGTGAAGCTTTCTTT
TRBD1	TRBV4-1	once	TRBJ1-1	CASSQTGQGSEAFF	TGCGCCAGCAGCCAAACGGGACAGGGCTCTGAAGCTTTCTTT
TRBD1	TRBV19	-	TRBJ1-2	CASSIDRVGGYTF	TGTGCCAGTAGTATCGACAGGGTCGGTGGCTACACCTTC
-	TRBV29-1	-	TRBJ2-7	CSAALSPYEQYF	TGCAGCGCTGCATTATCCCCCTACGAGCAGTACTTC
-	TRBV7-9	once	TRBJ2-7	CASSLAVFPYEQYF	TGTGCCAGCAGCTTAGCGGTCTTTCCCTACGAGCAGTACTTC
-	TRBV7-9	-	TRBJ1-1	CASSFQGSNTEAFF	TGTGCCAGCAGCTTCCAGGGGAGCAACACTGAAGCTTTCTTT
TRBD1	TRBV15	-	TRBJ1-5	CATSRDQGAWQPQHF	TGTGCCACCAGCAGAGACCAGGGGGCCTGGCAGCCCCAGCATTTT
-	TRBV7-2	-	TRBJ2-6	CASSLGRGGVLTF	TGTGCCAGCAGCTTAGGTCGAGGGGGCGTCCTGACTTTC
-	TRBV10-2	-	TRBJ2-2	CASSLQRGGELFF	TGCGCCAGCAGTCTCCAACGGGGCGGGGAGCTGTTTTTT
-	TRBV30	-	TRBJ1-3	CAWSLTSGNTIYF	TGTGCCTGGAGTCTCACCTCTGGAAACACCATATATTTT
TRBD2	TRBV5-1	-	TRBJ2-3	CASQARSGGSPSTDTQYF	TGCGCCAGCCAAGCGCGGAGCGGGGGTTCCCCTAGCACAGATACGCAGTATTTT
TRBD2	TRBV12-5	-	TRBJ2-1	CASGKNTGTSGGPPLYNEQFF	TGTGCTAGTGGTAAAAACACAGGGACTAGCGGGGGCCCACCCCTCTACAATGAGCAGTTCTTC
TRBD1	TRBV27	-	TRBJ2-1	CASSRSGTAYNEQFF	TGTGCCAGCAGTCGGTCCGGGACAGCTTACAATGAGCAGTTCTTC
TRBD2	TRBV24-1	-	TRBJ2-7	CATSDLAGVSYEQYF	TGTGCCACCAGTGATTTAGCGGGGGTCTCCTACGAGCAGTACTTC
-	TRBV19	-	TRBJ1-2	CATKDSGAFYGYTF	TGTGCCACTAAGGACAGTGGGGCCTTTTATGGCTACACCTTC
-	TRBV28	few	TRBJ2-6	CASEGSGANVLTF	TGTGCCAGCGAGGGCTCTGGGGCCAACGTCCTGACTTTC
-	TRBV6-5	-	TRBJ2-7	CASSLRESGSYEQYF	TGTGCCAGCAGCCTCAGGGAATCTGGCTCCTACGAGCAGTACTTC
-	TRBV18	once	TRBJ2-5	CASSRGTGLAQYF	TGTGCCAGCTCACGCGGGACCGGGTTGGCCCAGTACTTC
-	TRBV25-1	-	TRBJ1-2	CASSELGDTRGYTF	TGTGCCAGCAGTGAATTGGGGGACACGAGGGGCTACACCTTC
-	TRBV5-8	few	TRBJ1-5	CASSLEGNNQPQHF	TGTGCCAGCAGCTTGGAGGGGAACAATCAGCCCCAGCATTTT
-	TRBV27	-	TRBJ2-7	CASSSYPGRPEQYF	TGTGCCAGCAGTTCATATCCGGGACGGCCGGAGCAGTACTTC
-	TRBV6-5	once	TRBJ1-2	CASKITIRTEYGYTF	TGTGCCAGCAAAATAACTATTAGGACAGAATATGGCTACACCTTC
-	TRBV20-1	-	TRBJ2-7	CSASLGQIMYF	TGCAGTGCTAGTCTCGGCCAGATTATGTACTTC
-	TRBV10-2	once	TRBJ1-5	CASMRGGGDQPQHF	TGCGCCAGCATGCGGGGGGGTGGGGATCAGCCCCAGCATTTT